This entry concerns a single T cell receptor beta chain. These data are taken from a study of blood T cell repertoires in COVID-19. Study-level background: Material from acute and convalescent COVID-19 was sourced from the United States, Italy and Spain. Sources were T cells, B-cell-depleted T cells, or PBMCs; the material itself was cDNA or gDNA.

Clones were sequenced by immunoSEQ multiplex PCR, and TCRdb holds only the in-frame ones, with some missing. Of 70,000 to 85,000 clones in the sample, about 83% were seen once. V dropped 0 bases and J dropped 0 bases, with 10 bases sitting between them. Germline CDR1 reads SGHTS; CDR2 reads YDEGEE. CDR3 length: 16 residues. The clonotype originates from a human donor in a cohort sampled during active COVID-19. The sample comprised peripheral blood. The rearrangement joins TRBV5-8 to TRBJ1-3; D is unresolved. For the CDR3, the DNA is TGTGCCAGCAGCTTGGCGTACACCGCCTCTGGAAACACCATATATTTT. Amino acids: CASSLAYTASGNTIYF.